This entry features one T cell receptor beta chain sequence. What it recognizes is unknown. The data are from a study of CD8+ T cells in alopecia areata. Regarding the study as a whole: Scalp clonality and expanded CD8+ clones among the top 100 showed significant decreases with tofacitinib. Higher clonality was seen in lesional scalp than in normal scalp, especially in alopecia totalis/universalis.

The CDR3 contains 14 residues. Germline V CDR1 and CDR2: GTSNPN, SVGIG (reference sequence). The germline V and J ends were trimmed by 5 bases and 0 bases, with 13 bases remaining between them. Treatment reported: oral pan-JAK inhibitor, 5-10 mg twice daily. Collected material from alopecia areata patients comprised lesional scalp punch biopsies and peripheral blood. RNA was extracted and reverse transcribed into cDNA as the sequencing template. The protocol was immunoSEQ multiplex PCR, while the TCRdb copy is restricted to in-frame clones and leaves out a portion. This sample yields some 120,000 clones, of which roughly three fifths are seen a single time; approximately 12% belongs to the top ten.

The starting material was CD8+ T cells sorted from blood, obtained at week 24, from a patient treated with tofacitinib. V is TRBV30 and J is TRBJ1-2; a weak D match, TRBD1 (6 bases). The clonotype comes from a human donor with alopecia areata. The CDR3 loop reads CAWDTGAPNYGYTF. CDR3 DNA sequence: TGTGCCTGGGACACGGGGGCTCCTAACTATGGCTACACCTTC.